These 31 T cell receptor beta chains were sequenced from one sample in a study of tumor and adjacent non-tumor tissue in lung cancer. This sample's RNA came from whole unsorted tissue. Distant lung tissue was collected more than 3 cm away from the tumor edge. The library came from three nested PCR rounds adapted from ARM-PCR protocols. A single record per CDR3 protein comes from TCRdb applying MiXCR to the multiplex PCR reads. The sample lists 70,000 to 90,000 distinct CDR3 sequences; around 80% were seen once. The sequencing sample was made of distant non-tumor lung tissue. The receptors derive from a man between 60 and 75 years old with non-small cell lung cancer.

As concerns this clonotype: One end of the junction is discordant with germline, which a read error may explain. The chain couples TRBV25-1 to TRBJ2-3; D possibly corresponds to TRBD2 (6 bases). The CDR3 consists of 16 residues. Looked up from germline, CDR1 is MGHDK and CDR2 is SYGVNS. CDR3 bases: TGTGCCAGCAGTGAATGCGTCCGTACTAGCACAGATACGCGGTATTTT. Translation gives CASSECVRTSTDTRYF.

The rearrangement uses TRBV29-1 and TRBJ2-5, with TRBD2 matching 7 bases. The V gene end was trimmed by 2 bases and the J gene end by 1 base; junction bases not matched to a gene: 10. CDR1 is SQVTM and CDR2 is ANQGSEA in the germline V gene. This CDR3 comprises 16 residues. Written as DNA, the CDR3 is TGCAGCGTTGAATCGATTAGCGGGCGCATCCAAGAGACCCAGTACTTC. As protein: CSVESISGRIQETQYF.

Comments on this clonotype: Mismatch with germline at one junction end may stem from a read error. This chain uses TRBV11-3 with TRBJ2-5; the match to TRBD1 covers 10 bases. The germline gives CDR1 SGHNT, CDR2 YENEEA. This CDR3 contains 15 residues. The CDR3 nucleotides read TGTGCCAACAGCTTAGGGACAGGGGTGCCAGGGACCCAGTACTTC. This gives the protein CANSLGTGVPGTQYF.

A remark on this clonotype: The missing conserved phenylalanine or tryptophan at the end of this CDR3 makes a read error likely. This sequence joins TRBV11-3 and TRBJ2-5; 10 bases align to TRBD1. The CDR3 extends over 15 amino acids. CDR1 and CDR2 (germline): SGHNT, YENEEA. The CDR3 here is CACSLGTGVQETQYY. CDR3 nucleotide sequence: TGTGCCTGCAGCTTAGGGACAGGGGTGCAAGAGACCCAGTACTAC.

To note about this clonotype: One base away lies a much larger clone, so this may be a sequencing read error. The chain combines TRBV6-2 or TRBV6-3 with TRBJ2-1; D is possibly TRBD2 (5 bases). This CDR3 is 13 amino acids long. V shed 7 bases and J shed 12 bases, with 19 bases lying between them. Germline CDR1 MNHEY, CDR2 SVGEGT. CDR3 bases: TGTGCCAGCAAGGCCGGGGTGGGAGCGTGGCAGTTCTTC. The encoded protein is CASKAGVGAWQFF.

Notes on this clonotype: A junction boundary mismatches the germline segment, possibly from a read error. The CDR3 reads CGSRRDDVQETQYF. The DNA of the CDR3 is TGTGGCAGCAGGAGGGACGACGTCCAAGAGACCCAGTACTTC. The J gene is TRBJ2-5, the V gene TRBV6-5; D is perhaps TRBD2 (6 bases). Germline V gene data show CDR1 as MNHEY and CDR2 as SVGAGI. This CDR3 comprises 14 residues.

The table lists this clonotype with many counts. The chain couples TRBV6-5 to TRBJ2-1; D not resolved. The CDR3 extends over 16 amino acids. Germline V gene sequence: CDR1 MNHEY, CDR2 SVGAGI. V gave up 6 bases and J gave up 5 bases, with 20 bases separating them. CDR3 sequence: CASSPLHTYPNNEQFF. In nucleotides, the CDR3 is TGTGCCAGCAGCCCATTACACACATATCCTAACAATGAGCAGTTCTTC.

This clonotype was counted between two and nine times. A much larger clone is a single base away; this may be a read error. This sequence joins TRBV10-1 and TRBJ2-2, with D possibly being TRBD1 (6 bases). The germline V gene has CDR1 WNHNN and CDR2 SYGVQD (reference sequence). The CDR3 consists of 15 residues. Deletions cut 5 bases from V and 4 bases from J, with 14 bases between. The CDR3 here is CASSNEAGVTGELFF. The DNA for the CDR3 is TGCGCCAGCAGTAATGAGGCAGGGGTCACCGGGGAGCTGTTTTTT.

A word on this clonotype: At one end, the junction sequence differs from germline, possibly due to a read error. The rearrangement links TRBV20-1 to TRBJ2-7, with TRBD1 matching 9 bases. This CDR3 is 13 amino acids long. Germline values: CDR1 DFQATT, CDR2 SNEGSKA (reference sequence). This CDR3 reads CRARGDREYEQYF. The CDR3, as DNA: TGCAGAGCTAGGGGGGACAGGGAATACGAGCAGTACTTC.

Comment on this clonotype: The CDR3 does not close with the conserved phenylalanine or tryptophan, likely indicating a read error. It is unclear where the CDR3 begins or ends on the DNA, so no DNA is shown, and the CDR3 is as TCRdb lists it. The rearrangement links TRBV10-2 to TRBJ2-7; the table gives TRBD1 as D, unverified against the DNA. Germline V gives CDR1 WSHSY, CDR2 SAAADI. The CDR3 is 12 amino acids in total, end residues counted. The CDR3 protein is CTSSDPDRPKYS.

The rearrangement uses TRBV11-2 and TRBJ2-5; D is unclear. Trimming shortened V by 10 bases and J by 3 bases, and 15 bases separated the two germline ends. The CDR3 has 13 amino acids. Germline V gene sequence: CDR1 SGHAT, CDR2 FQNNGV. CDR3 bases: TGTGCCAATAGCTCCACATGGGAAGAGACCCAGTACTTC. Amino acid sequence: CANSSTWEETQYF.

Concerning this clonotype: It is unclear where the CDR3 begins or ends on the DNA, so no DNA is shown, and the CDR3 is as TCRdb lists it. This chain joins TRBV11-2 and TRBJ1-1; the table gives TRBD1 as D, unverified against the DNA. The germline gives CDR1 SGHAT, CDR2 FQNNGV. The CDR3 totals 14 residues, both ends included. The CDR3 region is CTSSFGQGNTEAFF.

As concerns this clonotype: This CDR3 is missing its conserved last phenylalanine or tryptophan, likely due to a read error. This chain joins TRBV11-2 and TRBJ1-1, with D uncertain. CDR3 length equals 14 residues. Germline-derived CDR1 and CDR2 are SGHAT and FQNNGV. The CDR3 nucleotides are TGTGTCAGCAATTTGATAGGGAGAGGGACTGAAGCTTTCATT. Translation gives CVSNLIGRGTEAFI.

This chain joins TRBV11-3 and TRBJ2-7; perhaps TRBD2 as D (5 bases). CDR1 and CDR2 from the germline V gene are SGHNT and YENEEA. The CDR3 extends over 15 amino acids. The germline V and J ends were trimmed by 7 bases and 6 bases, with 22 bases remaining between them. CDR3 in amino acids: CASNYRTGLTFEQYF. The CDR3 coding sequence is TGTGCCAGCAACTATCGGACTGGTTTAACCTTCGAGCAGTACTTC.

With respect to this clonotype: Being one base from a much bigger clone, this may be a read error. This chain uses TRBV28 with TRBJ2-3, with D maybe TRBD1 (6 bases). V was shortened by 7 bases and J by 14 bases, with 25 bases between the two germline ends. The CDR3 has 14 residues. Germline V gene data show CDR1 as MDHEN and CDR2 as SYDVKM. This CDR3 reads CASIPLPGYQGLYF. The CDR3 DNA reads TGTGCCAGCATTCCACTTCCGGGCTACCAGGGGCTGTATTTT.

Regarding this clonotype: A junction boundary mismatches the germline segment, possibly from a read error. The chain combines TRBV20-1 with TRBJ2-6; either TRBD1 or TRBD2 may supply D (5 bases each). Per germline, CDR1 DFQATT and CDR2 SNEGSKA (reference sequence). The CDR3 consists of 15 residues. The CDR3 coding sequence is TGCAGTGCTAGAAGTACCGGAGCCGGGGCCAACATCCTGACTTTC. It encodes CSARSTGAGANILTF.

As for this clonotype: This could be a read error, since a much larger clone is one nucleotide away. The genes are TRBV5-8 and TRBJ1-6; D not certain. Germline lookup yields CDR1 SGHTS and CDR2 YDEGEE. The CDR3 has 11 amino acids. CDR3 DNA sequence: TGTGCCAGCAGCTTGGATTCGGTACAGTTTTTT. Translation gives CASSLDSVQFF.

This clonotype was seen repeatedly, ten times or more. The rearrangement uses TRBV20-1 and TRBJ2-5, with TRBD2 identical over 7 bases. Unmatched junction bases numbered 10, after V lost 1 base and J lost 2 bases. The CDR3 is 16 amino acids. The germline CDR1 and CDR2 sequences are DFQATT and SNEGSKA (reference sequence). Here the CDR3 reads CSARGEGSGQQETQYF. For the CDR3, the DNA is TGCAGTGCTAGAGGGGAGGGTAGCGGGCAGCAAGAGACCCAGTACTTC.

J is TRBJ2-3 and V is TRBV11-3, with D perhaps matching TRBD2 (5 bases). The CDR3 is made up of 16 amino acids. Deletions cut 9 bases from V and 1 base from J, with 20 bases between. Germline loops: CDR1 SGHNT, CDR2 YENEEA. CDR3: CASSTGLLGGTDTQYF. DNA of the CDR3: TGTGCCAGTAGTACCGGACTCTTAGGTGGCACAGATACGCAGTATTTT.

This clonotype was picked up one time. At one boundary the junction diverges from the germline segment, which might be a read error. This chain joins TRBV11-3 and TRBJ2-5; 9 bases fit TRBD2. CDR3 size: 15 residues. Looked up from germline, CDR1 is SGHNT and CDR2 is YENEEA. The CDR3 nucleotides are TGTGCCAGCAGCATCGGACTAGCGTGGGGGAAGACCCAATATTTC. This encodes CASSIGLAWGKTQYF.

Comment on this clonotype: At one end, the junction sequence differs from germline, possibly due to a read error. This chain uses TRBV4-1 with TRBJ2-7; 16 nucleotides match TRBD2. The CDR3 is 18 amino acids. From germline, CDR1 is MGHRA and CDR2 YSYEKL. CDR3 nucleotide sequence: TGCGCCAGCACATTAGTGGGACTAGCGGGGGGGAGAACCTATGAGCAGTACTTC. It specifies CASTLVGLAGGRTYEQYF.

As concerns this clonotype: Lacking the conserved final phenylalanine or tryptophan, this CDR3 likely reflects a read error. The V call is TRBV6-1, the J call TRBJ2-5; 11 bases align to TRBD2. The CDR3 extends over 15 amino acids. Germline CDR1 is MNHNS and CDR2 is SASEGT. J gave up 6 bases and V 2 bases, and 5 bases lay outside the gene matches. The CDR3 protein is CASSERTSGGKTQYS. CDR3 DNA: TGTGCCAGCAGTGAACGAACTAGCGGGGGTAAGACCCAGTACTCC.

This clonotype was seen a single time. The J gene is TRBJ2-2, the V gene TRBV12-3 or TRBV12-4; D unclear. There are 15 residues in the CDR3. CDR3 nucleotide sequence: TGTGCAATCAGTCCCCCCACTGCGGACACCGGGGAGCTGTTTTTT. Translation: CAISPPTADTGELFF.

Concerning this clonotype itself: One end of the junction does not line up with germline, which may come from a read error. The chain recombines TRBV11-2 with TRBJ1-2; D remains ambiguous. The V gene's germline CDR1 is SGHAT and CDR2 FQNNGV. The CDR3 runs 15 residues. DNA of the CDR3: TGCGCCTGCAGTTCCCTTGGTGGCGGAGCCTTCGGCTACACCTTC. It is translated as CACSSLGGGAFGYTF.

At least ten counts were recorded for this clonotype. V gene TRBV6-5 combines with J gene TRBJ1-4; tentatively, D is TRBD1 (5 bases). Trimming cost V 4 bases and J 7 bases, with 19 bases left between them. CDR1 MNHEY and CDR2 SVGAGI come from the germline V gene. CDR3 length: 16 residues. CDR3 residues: CASSSPRGDQGEKLFF. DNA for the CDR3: TGTGCCAGCAGTTCCCCAAGGGGAGATCAGGGTGAAAAACTGTTTTTT.

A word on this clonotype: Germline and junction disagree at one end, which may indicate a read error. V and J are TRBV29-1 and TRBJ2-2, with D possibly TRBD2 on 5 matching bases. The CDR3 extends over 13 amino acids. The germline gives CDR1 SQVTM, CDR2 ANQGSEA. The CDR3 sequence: CSVVVRNTGELFF. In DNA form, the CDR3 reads TGTAGCGTTGTAGTCAGGAACACCGGGGAGCTGTTTTTT.

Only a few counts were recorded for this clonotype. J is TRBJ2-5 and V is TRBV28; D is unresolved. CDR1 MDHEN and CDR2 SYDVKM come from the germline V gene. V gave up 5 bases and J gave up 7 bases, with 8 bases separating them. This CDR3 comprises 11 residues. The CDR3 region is CASSLFGTQYF. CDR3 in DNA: TGTGCCAGCAGTCTTTTTGGGACCCAGTACTTC.

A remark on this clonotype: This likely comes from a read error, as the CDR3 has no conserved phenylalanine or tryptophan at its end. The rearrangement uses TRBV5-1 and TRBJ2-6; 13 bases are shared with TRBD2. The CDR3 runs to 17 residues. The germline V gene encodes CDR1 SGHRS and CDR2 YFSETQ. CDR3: CASSPGLAGAGAKVLTI. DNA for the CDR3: TGCGCCAGCAGCCCAGGACTAGCGGGAGCGGGGGCCAAGGTCCTGACTATC.

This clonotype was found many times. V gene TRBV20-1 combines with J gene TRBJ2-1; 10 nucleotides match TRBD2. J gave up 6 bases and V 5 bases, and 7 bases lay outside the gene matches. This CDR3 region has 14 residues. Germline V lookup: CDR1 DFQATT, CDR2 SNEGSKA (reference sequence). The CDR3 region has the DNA TGCAGTGCTGTCCTAGCGGGAGTTTCCAATGAGCAGTTCTTC. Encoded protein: CSAVLAGVSNEQFF.

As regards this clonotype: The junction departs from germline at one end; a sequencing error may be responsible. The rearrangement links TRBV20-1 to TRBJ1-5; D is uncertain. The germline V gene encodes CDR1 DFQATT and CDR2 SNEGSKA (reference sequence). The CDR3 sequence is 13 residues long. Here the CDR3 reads CNATHGSNQSQHF. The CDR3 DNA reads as TGCAATGCCACCCACGGTAGCAATCAGTCCCAGCATTTT.

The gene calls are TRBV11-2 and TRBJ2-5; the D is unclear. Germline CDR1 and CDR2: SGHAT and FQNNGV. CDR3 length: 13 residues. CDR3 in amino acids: CGSSWGRGETQYF. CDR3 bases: TGTGGTAGCAGTTGGGGAAGAGGTGAGACCCAGTACTTC.